This T cell receptor beta chain was recorded in a study of shared clonotypes between healthy human individuals. TCRdb keeps only in-frame clones here, not all; method: immunoSEQ multiplex PCR. The table has roughly 2.1 million clones, 90% to 95% seen once. Trimming at V came to 5 bases and at J to 4 bases, leaving 6 bases not matched to a gene. Germline CDR1 and CDR2: MDHEN and SYDVKM. CDR3 size: 14 residues. The naive CD8 population came from CD45RO-negative cells selected for CCR7, without terminally differentiated effector memory CD45RA+ cells. This chain connects TRBV28 to TRBJ2-7, with 9 bases identical to TRBD1. Sequenced material: naive CD8+ T cells from PBMCs. The source is a man younger than 35 in good health. Some clones in this sample may be carry-over from other donors' samples. The CDR3 here is CASSPFGTGYEQYF. CDR3 DNA: TGTGCCAGCAGTCCTTTTGGGACAGGGTACGAGCAGTACTTC.